This note documents a single T cell receptor beta chain sequence. This entry is derived from a study of control samples from healthy donors and cancer patients. Sequencing was performed with immunoSEQ multiplex PCR; in TCRdb, only in-frame clones are kept and a portion is missing. Found here are some 170,000 clones, roughly 95% of them singletons; the top ten hold under 1.2%. Deletions cut 6 bases from V and 6 bases from J, with 17 bases between. CDR3 length: 14 amino acids. Germline CDR1 and CDR2: MRHNA and SNTAGT. Material: blood. The chain joins TRBV6-4 to TRBJ1-2, with D perhaps TRBD1 (5 bases). This sequence originates from a woman aged 25 to 39 in good health. The DNA of the CDR3 is TGTGCCAGCAGGATGACAGCAATAGGGAATGGCTACACCTTC. Translating it yields CASRMTAIGNGYTF.